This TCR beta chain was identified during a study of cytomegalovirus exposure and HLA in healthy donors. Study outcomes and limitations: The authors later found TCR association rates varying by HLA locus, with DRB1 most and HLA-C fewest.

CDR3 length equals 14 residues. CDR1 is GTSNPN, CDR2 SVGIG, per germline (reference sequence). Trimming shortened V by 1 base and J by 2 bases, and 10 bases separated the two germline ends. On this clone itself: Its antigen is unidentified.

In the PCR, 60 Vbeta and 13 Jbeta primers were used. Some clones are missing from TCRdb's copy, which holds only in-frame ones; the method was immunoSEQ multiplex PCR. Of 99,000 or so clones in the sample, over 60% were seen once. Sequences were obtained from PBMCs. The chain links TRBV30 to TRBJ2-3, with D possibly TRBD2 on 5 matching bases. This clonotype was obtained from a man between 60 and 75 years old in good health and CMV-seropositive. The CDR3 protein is CAWSAGVFTDTQYF. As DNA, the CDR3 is TGTGCCTGGAGTGCCGGGGTATTCACAGATACGCAGTATTTT.